The rows below give T cell receptor beta chains drawn from one sample of a study of CD8 T cells in Susac syndrome. TCRdb re-called the immunoSEQ multiplex PCR reads with MiXCR, one entry per CDR3 protein. Among some 240,000 distinct CDR3 sequences listed, almost 97% were seen once. What was sequenced was CD4+ T cells from PBMCs. These receptors all come from a human donor with Susac syndrome. Both conserved end residues are part of each CDR3. A D gene is named only where the DNA matches it firmly. The listing skips clone size in some rows; elsewhere it reads once, few, many or a size class.

abundance | j_gene | d_gene | v_gene | CDR3aa | CDR3nt
- | TRBJ1-1 | - | TRBV6-1 | CASRRVVNTEAFF | TGTGCCAGCAGGCGGGTAGTTAACACTGAAGCTTTCTTT
- | TRBJ1-2 | - | TRBV11-1 | CASVGYTF | TGTGCCAGCGTTGGCTACACCTTC
- | TRBJ2-1 | - | TRBV29-1 | CSGRRQSGLNEQFF | TGCAGCGGCCGGAGGCAGTCGGGTCTGAATGAGCAGTTCTTC
- | TRBJ1-2 | - | TRBV11-1 | CASSLRGDIYGYTF | TGTGCCAGCAGCCTTCGTGGGGATATCTATGGCTACACCTTC
once | TRBJ1-2 | - | TRBV7-9 | CASSLGGAGYGYTF | TGTGCCAGCAGCTTAGGGGGGGCCGGCTATGGCTACACCTTC
- | TRBJ2-7 | TRBD1 | TRBV29-1 | CSVVSARGTYEQYF | TGCAGCGTTGTATCGGCCAGGGGGACCTACGAGCAGTACTTC
- | TRBJ2-2 | - | TRBV11-3 | CASSAQRVSGELFF | TGTGCCAGCAGCGCCCAGAGGGTTTCCGGGGAGCTGTTTTTT
- | TRBJ1-1 | - | TRBV7-3 | CASSLQGVVNTEAFF | TGTGCCAGCAGCTTACAAGGGGTGGTAAACACTGAAGCTTTCTTT
- | TRBJ2-5 | TRBD2 | TRBV5-5 | CASSAWTSGGQETQYF | TGTGCCAGCAGCGCCTGGACTAGCGGGGGCCAAGAGACCCAGTACTTC
- | TRBJ1-5 | TRBD1 | TRBV30 | CAWRGQGGVRNQPQHF | TGTGCCTGGAGAGGACAGGGGGGGGTTCGCAATCAGCCCCAGCATTTT
- | TRBJ2-5 | - | TRBV29-1 | CSLRDAVETQYF | TGCAGCCTCCGCGACGCGGTGGAGACCCAGTACTTC
- | TRBJ2-1 | TRBD2 | TRBV4-1 | CASSQDIGGGAYNEQFF | TGCGCCAGCAGCCAAGATATCGGGGGAGGGGCCTACAATGAGCAGTTCTTC
- | TRBJ2-6 | - | TRBV30 | CAWMGRERPGANVLTF | TGTGCCTGGATGGGCAGGGAGCGCCCTGGGGCCAACGTCCTGACTTTC
- | TRBJ1-1 | - | TRBV2 | CASTGPGDTEAFF | TGTGCCAGCACAGGGCCTGGGGACACTGAAGCTTTCTTT
- | TRBJ2-5 | - | TRBV20-1 | CSALGGLQETQYF | TGCAGTGCGTTGGGTGGGCTTCAAGAGACCCAGTACTTC
- | TRBJ2-3 | - | TRBV2 | CASSVIRHTDTQYF | TGTGCCAGCAGTGTTATCAGACACACAGATACGCAGTATTTT
- | TRBJ2-2 | TRBD2 | TRBV11-2 | CASRVKVRRLAGTHTGELFF | TGTGCCAGCAGGGTTAAGGTTCGACGTCTAGCGGGGACCCATACCGGGGAGCTGTTTTTT
- | TRBJ2-1 | TRBD2 | TRBV29-1 | CSTKVGLAPYNEQFF | TGCAGCACGAAGGTGGGACTAGCGCCATACAATGAGCAGTTCTTC
- | TRBJ1-2 | - | TRBV4-2 | CASSHTGPTGYTF | TGTGCCAGCAGCCACACAGGCCCTACCGGCTACACCTTC
- | TRBJ2-1 | TRBD2 | TRBV7-9 | CASSRRLAGQFF | TGTGCCAGCAGCCGGAGACTAGCGGGGCAGTTCTTC
once | TRBJ2-7 | TRBD1 | TRBV27 | CASGAQGTYEQYF | TGTGCCAGCGGAGCACAGGGGACCTACGAGCAGTACTTC
- | TRBJ1-4 | - | TRBV20-1 | CSARDVPYKLFF | TGCAGTGCTAGAGATGTCCCCTACAAACTGTTTTTT
- | TRBJ1-4 | - | TRBV24-1 | CATSDWPNGEKLFF | TGTGCCACCAGTGATTGGCCCAACGGTGAAAAACTGTTTTTT
- | TRBJ1-5 | - | TRBV2 | CASSAKGPINQPQHF | TGTGCCAGCAGTGCTAAGGGACCGATCAATCAGCCCCAGCATTTT
- | TRBJ2-7 | - | TRBV19 | CASSMDAGVEQYF | TGTGCCAGTAGTATGGACGCCGGCGTGGAGCAGTACTTC
- | TRBJ1-1 | TRBD1 | TRBV29-1 | CSVSDRAATEAFF | TGCAGCGTTTCGGACAGGGCGGCGACTGAAGCTTTCTTT
- | TRBJ2-7 | - | TRBV20-1 | CSARDQWFSSYEQYF | TGCAGTGCTAGAGATCAGTGGTTTAGTTCCTACGAGCAGTACTTC
- | TRBJ2-2 | - | TRBV5-1 | CASSLGRVDTGELFF | TGCGCCAGCAGCTTGGGCAGGGTAGACACCGGGGAGCTGTTTTTT
- | TRBJ2-4 | TRBD2 | TRBV13 | CASSQGGLVRENIQYF | TGTGCCAGCAGCCAGGGAGGGTTGGTTCGCGAAAACATTCAGTACTTC
- | TRBJ1-2 | - | TRBV30 | CAWSVLQERGYTF | TGTGCCTGGAGTGTACTACAGGAGCGGGGCTACACCTTC
- | TRBJ2-5 | - | TRBV5-1 | CASSSGTYQETQYF | TGCGCCAGCAGTTCCGGCACGTACCAAGAGACCCAGTACTTC
- | TRBJ2-7 | TRBD2 | TRBV28 | CASRRTSRDPYEQYF | TGTGCCAGCAGGAGGACTAGCCGAGATCCCTACGAGCAGTACTTC
- | TRBJ1-2 | - | TRBV20-1 | CSARRHRDGYTF | TGCAGTGCTAGGAGACACAGGGATGGCTACACCTTC
once | TRBJ2-1 | - | TRBV3-1 | CASSQAGLYNEQFF | TGTGCCAGCAGCCAAGCTGGGCTGTACAATGAGCAGTTCTTC
- | TRBJ1-2 | - | TRBV27 | CASSVDYGYTF | TGTGCCAGCAGCGTGGACTATGGCTACACCTTC
- | TRBJ2-5 | - | TRBV21-1 | CASSLKREGRETQYF | TGTGCCAGCAGCCTAAAGCGGGAGGGCAGGGAGACCCAGTACTTC
- | TRBJ1-2 | - | TRBV29-1 | CSALYGGYTF | TGCAGCGCCTTATACGGTGGCTACACCTTC
- | TRBJ1-1 | - | TRBV6-5 | CASRRDVTTEAFF | TGTGCCAGCAGAAGGGACGTGACCACTGAAGCTTTCTTT
- | TRBJ2-7 | - | TRBV29-1 | CSVTAPLPNEQYF | TGCAGCGTTACTGCGCCCTTGCCCAACGAGCAGTACTTC
once | TRBJ2-7 | - | TRBV3-1 | CASSQANQLTLSEQYF | TGTGCCAGCAGCCAAGCTAACCAGCTAACCCTCTCGGAGCAGTACTTC
- | TRBJ2-7 | - | TRBV2 | CASNRPGSTYEQYF | TGTGCCAGCAACAGACCCGGGAGTACGTACGAGCAGTACTTC
- | TRBJ2-6 | - | TRBV6-1 | CASRPGRGKSGANVLTF | TGTGCCAGCAGGCCTGGCCGAGGGAAATCTGGGGCCAACGTCCTGACTTTC
once | TRBJ1-2 | - | TRBV30 | CAWGEGRSYGYTF | TGTGCCTGGGGGGAGGGGCGCTCCTATGGCTACACCTTC
- | TRBJ1-1 | - | TRBV29-1 | CSVERRLNTEAFF | TGCAGCGTTGAACGGAGATTGAACACTGAAGCTTTCTTT
- | TRBJ2-7 | - | TRBV27 | CASSYSALGTPIPYEQYF | TGTGCCAGCAGTTATTCCGCCTTGGGGACCCCTATTCCCTACGAGCAGTACTTC